Listed here are 10 T cell receptor beta chains from one sample, sequenced in a study of Ad26.COV2.S vaccination and SARS-CoV-2 variants. Described treatment: over 15 received Ad26.COV2.S at low or high dose, single or two shots; about 5 received placebo; per-sample allocation not given. All samples were drawn on day 63, counting from the first vaccine or placebo injection. Some clones are missing from TCRdb's copy, which holds only in-frame ones; the method was immunoSEQ multiplex PCR. The sample consists of 350,000 to 450,000 clones, approximately 91% of them appearing once. The sample consisted of peripheral blood, taken in a trial of Ad26.COV2.S vaccine versus placebo. These receptor sequences come from a person between 18 and 60 years old who received the Ad26.COV2.S COVID-19 vaccine or a placebo.

The chain employs TRBV3-1 (or the pseudogene TRBV3-2) and TRBJ2-7; D remains ambiguous. Germline V gene data show CDR1 as LGHDT and CDR2 as YNNKEL (reference sequence). CDR3 length equals 11 residues. V was clipped by 4 bases and J by 4 bases, with 5 bases between them. CDR3 amino acids: CASSLMYEQYF. CDR3 sequence (DNA): TGTGCCAGCAGCCTGATGTACGAGCAGTACTTC.

This chain joins TRBV30 and TRBJ2-3, with D possibly TRBD2 on 7 matching bases. Per germline, CDR1 GTSNPN and CDR2 SVGIG (reference sequence). Between the trimmed V and J ends, which lost 8 bases and 8 bases, there was a span of 11 bases. This CDR3 contains 10 residues. This CDR3 reads CALGGRTQYF. In DNA, the CDR3 is TGTGCCCTGGGGGGGCGTACGCAGTATTTT.

The chain employs TRBV2 and TRBJ2-3, with D possibly matching TRBD1 (5 bases). Trimming shortened V by 2 bases and J by 2 bases, and 11 bases separated the two germline ends. This CDR3 has 15 amino acids. Germline V gives CDR1 SNHLY, CDR2 FYNNEI. CDR3 amino acids: CASSEWGGSTDTQYF. The CDR3 coding sequence is TGTGCCAGCAGTGAATGGGGCGGTTCCACAGATACGCAGTATTTT.

The rearrangement links TRBV30 to TRBJ1-1; tentative D call: TRBD1 (5 bases). V lost 4 bases to trimming and J lost 0 bases, with 15 bases between them. Germline CDR1 reads GTSNPN; CDR2 reads SVGIG (reference sequence). CDR3 length equals 15 residues. CDR3 residues: CAWTWLGGVNTEAFF. The CDR3, as DNA: TGTGCCTGGACGTGGTTGGGGGGGGTGAACACTGAAGCTTTCTTT.

The rearrangement links TRBV5-5 to TRBJ2-7; maybe TRBD2 (6 bases). The germline gives CDR1 SGHKS, CDR2 YYEKEE (reference sequence). The CDR3 has 16 amino acids. V lost 4 bases and J 0 bases, leaving 17 bases between the germline ends. The CDR3 sequence is CASSPQGRGGSYEQYF. The CDR3 coding sequence is TGTGCCAGCAGCCCCCAGGGAAGGGGAGGCTCCTACGAGCAGTACTTC.

In this sample, this clone turned up a few times. The V gene is TRBV19, the J gene TRBJ1-6; the D gene is possibly TRBD1 (6 bases). V was clipped by 5 bases and J by 12 bases, with 11 bases between them. Germline V gives CDR1 LNHDA, CDR2 SQIVND (reference sequence). The CDR3 sequence is 12 residues long. Written as DNA, the CDR3 is TGTGCCAGTAGTGGGACAACAGGACCCCTCCACTTT. Translated: CASSGTTGPLHF.

V is TRBV2 and J is TRBJ1-5; 7 nucleotides match TRBD1. CDR1 SNHLY and CDR2 FYNNEI come from the germline V gene. CDR3 length: 13 amino acids. After removal of 6 bases from V and 5 bases from J, the junction contained 4 bases not matched to a gene. The CDR3 region is CASSRGQDQPQHF. CDR3 coding DNA: TGTGCCAGCAGCCGCGGACAGGATCAGCCCCAGCATTTT. The variable domain in full, completed from reference TRBV2 and TRBJ1-5, reads EPEVTQTPSHQVTQMGQEVILRCVPISNHLYFYWYRQILGQKVEFLVSFYNNEISEKSEIFDDQFSVERPDGSNFTLKIRSTKLEDSAMYFCASSRGQDQPQHFGDGTRLSIL.

This chain joins TRBV6-2 or TRBV6-3 and TRBJ2-7; no definite D call. Trimming cost V 5 bases and J 4 bases, with 24 bases left between them. The CDR3 consists of 17 residues. Looked up from germline, CDR1 is MNHEY and CDR2 is SVGEGT. The CDR3 protein is CASSLRIETSPRYEQYF. DNA for the CDR3: TGTGCCAGCAGTCTAAGGATCGAGACTTCCCCCAGGTACGAGCAGTACTTC.

This chain connects TRBV11-2 to TRBJ1-5, with TRBD1 as a possible D gene (6 bases). Deletions cut 4 bases from V and 7 bases from J, with 11 bases between. The CDR3 totals 13 residues. Germline V gene data show CDR1 as SGHAT and CDR2 as FQNNGV. This CDR3 is CASSSQGGQPQHF. The CDR3 region has the DNA TGTGCCAGCAGCTCACAGGGAGGGCAGCCCCAGCATTTT.

The V gene is TRBV2, the J gene TRBJ1-1; D unclear. The V end lost 8 bases, the J end lost 1 base, and 11 bases lay between the germline ends. In germline, CDR1 is SNHLY, CDR2 FYNNEI. The CDR3 is 13 amino acids. CDR3 nucleotide sequence: TGTGCCAGCTCCCAAGGAGGGAACACTGAAGCTTTCTTT. Amino acids: CASSQGGNTEAFF. Full variable domain (outside the CDR3, taken from reference TRBV2 and TRBJ1-1): EPEVTQTPSHQVTQMGQEVILRCVPISNHLYFYWYRQILGQKVEFLVSFYNNEISEKSEIFDDQFSVERPDGSNFTLKIRSTKLEDSAMYFCASSQGGNTEAFFGQGTRLTVV.